This T cell receptor beta chain is from a study of blood T cell repertoires in COVID-19. Whole-study context: Italy, Spain and the United States were the sources of the convalescent and acute COVID-19 samples. Sample material is recorded as cDNA or gDNA derived from T cells, B-cell-depleted T cells, or PBMCs.

As originally analysed: Reference gene primers were amplified, and this amplification served to estimate nucleated cell counts. The assay was immunoSEQ multiplex PCR, and TCRdb's table has in-frame clones only and misses some. V and J calls and clone size are copied from that table; D and trimming were computed from the DNA. The sample holds 90,000 to 150,000 clones, around 90% seen once. The length of the CDR3 is 12 residues. Germline V gene data show CDR1 as SGHAT and CDR2 as FQNNGV. V lost 5 bases and J lost 6, with 10 bases in between. This TCR derives from a human donor in a cohort sampled during active COVID-19. The gene calls are TRBV11-2 and TRBJ1-2, with D maybe TRBD1 (5 bases). Source material: peripheral blood. The CDR3 DNA reads as TGTGCCAGCAGCCCCGAAGGGGATGGCTACACCTTC. Its protein is CASSPEGDGYTF.